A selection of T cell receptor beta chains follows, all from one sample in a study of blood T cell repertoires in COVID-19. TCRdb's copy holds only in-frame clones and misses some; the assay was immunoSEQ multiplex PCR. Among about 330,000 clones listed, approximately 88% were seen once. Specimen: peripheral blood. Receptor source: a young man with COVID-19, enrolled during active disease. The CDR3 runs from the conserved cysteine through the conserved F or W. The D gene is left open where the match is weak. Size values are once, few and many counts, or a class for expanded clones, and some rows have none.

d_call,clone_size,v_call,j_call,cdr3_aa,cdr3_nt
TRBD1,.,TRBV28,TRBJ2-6,CASSLAPGTGGSGANVLTF,TGTGCCAGCAGCCTTGCCCCCGGGACAGGGGGGTCTGGGGCCAACGTCCTGACTTTC
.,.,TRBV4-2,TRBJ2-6,CASSQSDKSGANVLTF,TGTGCCAGCAGCCAATCCGACAAGTCTGGGGCCAACGTCCTGACTTTC
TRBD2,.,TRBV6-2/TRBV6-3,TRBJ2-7,CASSYGLAGVWVVTYEQYF,TGTGCCAGCAGTTACGGCCTAGCGGGAGTCTGGGTGGTTACTTACGAGCAGTACTTC
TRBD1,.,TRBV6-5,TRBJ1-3,CASFGQGNSGNTIYF,TGTGCCAGTTTCGGACAGGGCAACTCTGGAAACACCATATATTTT
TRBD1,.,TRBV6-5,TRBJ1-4,CASSRTGGRLEKLFF,TGTGCCAGCAGTCGGACAGGGGGAAGGTTGGAAAAACTGTTTTTT
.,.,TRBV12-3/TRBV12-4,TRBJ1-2,CASSFGPNYGYTF,TGTGCCAGCAGTTTTGGGCCTAACTATGGCTACACCTTC
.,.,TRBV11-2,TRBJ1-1,CASSPPGDLGTEAFF,TGTGCCAGCAGCCCCCCGGGGGACCTCGGTACTGAAGCTTTCTTT
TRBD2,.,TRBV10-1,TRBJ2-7,CASSPTSGREGSYEQYF,TGCGCCAGCAGTCCCACTAGCGGGAGGGAAGGGTCCTACGAGCAGTACTTC
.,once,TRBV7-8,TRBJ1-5,CATSAGLPSWQPQHF,TGTGCCACCTCGGCGGGACTCCCGTCATGGCAGCCCCAGCATTTT
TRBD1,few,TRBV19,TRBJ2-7,CASSSPGGFNEQYF,TGTGCCAGTAGTTCCCCAGGGGGATTCAACGAGCAGTACTTC
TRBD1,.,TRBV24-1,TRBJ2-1,CATAASLGGHEQFF,TGTGCCACCGCCGCGTCACTAGGGGGCCATGAGCAGTTCTTC
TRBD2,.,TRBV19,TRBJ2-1,CASSILSGGLYNEQFF,TGTGCCAGTAGTATACTTAGCGGGGGCTTATACAATGAGCAGTTCTTC
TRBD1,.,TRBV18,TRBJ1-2,CASSPLSSQGDGYTF,TGTGCCAGCTCACCACTCTCTTCACAGGGGGATGGCTACACCTTC
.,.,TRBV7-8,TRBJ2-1,CASRFPGSYNEQFF,TGTGCCAGCAGGTTCCCGGGGTCCTACAATGAGCAGTTCTTC
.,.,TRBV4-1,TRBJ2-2,CASSQDRAGELFF,TGCGCCAGCAGCCAAGATCGAGCCGGGGAGCTGTTTTTT
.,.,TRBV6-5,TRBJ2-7,CASSTGWYGEQYF,TGTGCCAGCAGTACCGGGTGGTACGGCGAGCAGTACTTC
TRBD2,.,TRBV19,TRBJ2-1,CASSIPLAGSSYNEQFF,TGTGCCAGTAGTATTCCCCTAGCGGGGAGCTCCTACAATGAGCAGTTCTTC
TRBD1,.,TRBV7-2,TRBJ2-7,CASSLDRHLINSYEQYF,TGTGCCAGCAGCTTGGACAGGCATCTCATCAACTCCTACGAGCAGTACTTC
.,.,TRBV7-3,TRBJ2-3,CASSLTVGATDTQYF,TGTGCCAGCAGCTTAACTGTGGGGGCAACCGATACGCAGTATTTT
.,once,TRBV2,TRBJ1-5,CASRDMSNQPQHF,TGTGCCAGCAGGGACATGAGCAATCAGCCCCAGCATTTT
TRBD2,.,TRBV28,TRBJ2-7,CASSSWTSGNYEQYF,TGTGCCAGCAGTTCCTGGACTAGCGGAAACTACGAGCAGTACTTC
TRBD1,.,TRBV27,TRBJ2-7,CASSSGQAGAYEQYF,TGTGCCAGCAGTTCCGGACAGGCAGGGGCCTACGAGCAGTACTTC
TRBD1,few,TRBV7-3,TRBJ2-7,CASSKQGARDEQYF,TGTGCCAGCAGCAAACAGGGGGCGCGCGACGAGCAGTACTTC
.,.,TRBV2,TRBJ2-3,CASSQGRSDTQYF,TGTGCCAGCAGCCAGGGAAGGTCAGATACGCAGTATTTT
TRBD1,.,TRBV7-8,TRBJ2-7,CASRLNRWDSSYEQYF,TGTGCCAGCAGGCTTAATAGATGGGACAGCTCCTACGAGCAGTACTTC
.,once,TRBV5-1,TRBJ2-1,CASSLGSGDNEQFF,TGCGCCAGCAGCTTGGGTTCAGGGGACAATGAGCAGTTCTTC
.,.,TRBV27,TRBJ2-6,CASYPGQTISGANVLTF,TGTGCCAGCTATCCGGGACAAACCATTTCTGGGGCCAACGTCCTGACTTTC
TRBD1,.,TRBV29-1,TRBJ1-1,CSVANTGGAHTEAFF,TGCAGCGTAGCCAACACAGGGGGGGCGCACACTGAAGCTTTCTTT
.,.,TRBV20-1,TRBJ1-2,CSARDTDGYTF,TGCAGTGCTAGAGATACGGATGGCTACACCTTC
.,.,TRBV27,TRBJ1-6,CASSRRIGGSPLHF,TGTGCCAGCAGCAGAAGGATAGGGGGTTCACCCCTCCACTTT
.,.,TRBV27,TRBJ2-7,CASMWQARSYEQYF,TGTGCCAGCATGTGGCAGGCGCGCTCCTACGAGCAGTACTTC
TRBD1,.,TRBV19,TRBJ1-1,CASSLRRDRVFSEAFF,TGTGCCAGTAGTCTCCGCCGGGACAGGGTATTCTCTGAAGCTTTCTTT
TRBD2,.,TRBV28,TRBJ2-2,CASSSNPTSGRTGELFF,TGTGCCAGCAGTTCCAATCCGACTAGCGGGAGGACCGGGGAGCTGTTTTTT
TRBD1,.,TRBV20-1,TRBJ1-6,CSASTGGQGSSPLHF,TGCAGTGCTAGTACGGGGGGACAGGGGTCTTCACCCCTCCACTTT
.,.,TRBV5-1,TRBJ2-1,CASRFTSGASKRNEQFF,TGCGCCAGCAGGTTTACTTCAGGGGCTAGCAAACGCAATGAGCAGTTCTTC
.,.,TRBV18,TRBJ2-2,CASSPILQGNTGELFF,TGTGCCAGCTCACCAATTTTGCAGGGAAACACCGGGGAGCTGTTTTTT
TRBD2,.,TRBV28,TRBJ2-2,CASRPTSQNTGELFF,TGTGCCAGCAGGCCGACTAGCCAGAACACCGGGGAGCTGTTTTTT
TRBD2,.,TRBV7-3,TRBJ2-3,CASSLMGLAGDTDTQYF,TGTGCCAGCAGCTTAATGGGACTAGCGGGAGACACAGATACGCAGTATTTT
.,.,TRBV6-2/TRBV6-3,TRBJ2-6,CASSYESGANVLTF,TGTGCCAGCAGTTACGAGTCTGGGGCCAACGTCCTGACTTTC
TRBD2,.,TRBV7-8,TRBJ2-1,CASSAGLAGEARFF,TGTGCCAGCAGTGCTGGACTAGCGGGAGAGGCAAGGTTCTTC
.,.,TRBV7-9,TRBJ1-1,CASSGLQWNTEAFF,TGTGCCAGCAGCGGGCTCCAGTGGAACACTGAAGCTTTCTTT
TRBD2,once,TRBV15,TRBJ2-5,CATSETSGGPGTQYF,TGTGCCACCAGCGAGACTAGCGGGGGTCCGGGGACCCAGTACTTC